Following are 32 T cell receptor beta chains from one sample sequenced in a study of blood T cell repertoires in COVID-19. Sequenced by immunoSEQ multiplex PCR; TCRdb stores in-frame clones only, minus some. Of 68,000 or so clones listed, 87% are singletons. Sequencing was performed on peripheral blood. The receptors here all came from a woman aged 45-59 years with COVID-19, enrolled during active disease.

This clone was recorded once. The rearrangement links TRBV6-6 to TRBJ1-6; TRBD1 aligns across 11 bases. The length of the CDR3 is 17 residues. Germline V CDR1 and CDR2: MNHNY, SVGAGI (reference sequence). V was pared by 5 bases and J by 4 bases, with 7 bases of the junction left unmatched. The CDR3 DNA reads as TGTGCCAGCAGTCGGGGGGACAGGGGGAGATATAATTCACCCCTCCACTTT. This gives the protein CASSRGDRGRYNSPLHF.

Details on this clone: Other DNA sequences within the sample encode an identical CDR3. The chain recombines TRBV19 with TRBJ1-5; 11 positions match TRBD1. Trimming took 3 bases from V and 6 from J; bases not matched to a gene: 4. The CDR3 sequence is 15 residues long. Germline CDR1 LNHDA, CDR2 SQIVND (reference sequence). This CDR3 reads CASSIGTGGGQPQHF. Written as DNA, the CDR3 is TGTGCCAGTAGTATCGGGACAGGGGGGGGTCAGCCCCAGCATTTT.

The genes are TRBV11-2 and TRBJ2-2; TRBD2 is a possible D gene (6 bases). V dropped 4 bases and J dropped 5 bases, with 17 bases sitting between them. This CDR3 is built from 16 residues. CDR1 is SGHAT, CDR2 FQNNGV, per germline. For the CDR3, the DNA is TGTGCCAGCAGCTATCTCAGGGCGGGGACGACCGGGGAGCTGTTTTTT. It encodes CASSYLRAGTTGELFF.

The table lists this clone with a count of one. Here the CDR3 reads CSAEQLYEQYF. The CDR3 DNA sequence: TGCAGCGCCGAGCAACTCTACGAGCAGTACTTC. The chain combines TRBV20-1 with TRBJ2-7; no definite D call. Per the germline V gene, CDR1 is DFQATT and CDR2 is SNEGSKA (reference sequence). CDR3 size: 11 residues.

This clone was recorded a few times. This chain uses TRBV5-1 with TRBJ2-1; D is undetermined. Germline CDR1 and CDR2: SGHRS and YFSETQ. V gave up 4 bases and J gave up 3 bases, with 2 bases separating them. The CDR3 has 11 residues. This CDR3 reads CASSRYNEQFF. The CDR3 DNA sequence: TGCGCCAGCAGCCGCTACAATGAGCAGTTCTTC.

The chain is built from TRBV25-1 and TRBJ2-3, with 8 bases identical to TRBD2. The CDR3 has 18 residues. Trimming at V came to 2 bases and at J to 2 bases, leaving 12 bases not matched to a gene. The germline CDR1 and CDR2 sequences are MGHDK and SYGVNS. CDR3 amino acids: CASSEMETSGDFTDTQYF. The CDR3 DNA follows: TGTGCCAGCAGTGAAATGGAAACTAGCGGAGACTTCACAGATACGCAGTATTTT.

The table lists this clone with a count of one. This rearrangement joins TRBV24-1 to TRBJ1-2; D possibly corresponds to TRBD1 (5 bases). The CDR3 has 13 residues. Trimming removed 1 base from V and 5 bases from J, with 7 bases in between. Germline V gene data show CDR1 as KGHDR and CDR2 as SFDVKD. The CDR3 coding sequence is TGTGCCACCAGTGATTTCCAGGGTTATGGCTACACCTTC. Protein sequence: CATSDFQGYGYTF.

The V gene is TRBV15, the J gene TRBJ1-5; 7 positions agree with TRBD1. CDR1 LNHNV and CDR2 YYDKDF come from the germline V gene (reference sequence). The CDR3 covers 14 residues. The J segment lost 6 bases and the V segment lost 6 bases, leaving 8 bases of the junction unmatched. CDR3 loop: CATRVQGLGQPQHF. CDR3 sequence (DNA): TGTGCCACCAGGGTACAGGGGCTCGGTCAGCCCCAGCATTTT. Looking up the rest from reference TRBV15 and TRBJ1-5 gives the full variable domain: DAMVIQNPRYQVTQFGKPVTLSCSQTLNHNVMYWYQQKSSQAPKLLFHYYDKDFNNEADTPDNFQSRRPNTSFCFLDIRSPGLGDTAMYLCATRVQGLGQPQHFGDGTRLSIL.

The chain carries TRBV5-5 and TRBJ1-6; D possibly corresponds to TRBD1 (5 bases). CDR3 length: 14 residues. The germline gives CDR1 SGHKS, CDR2 YYEKEE (reference sequence). V gave up 1 base and J gave up 10 bases, with 12 bases separating them. The CDR3 DNA reads TGTGCCAGCAGCTTGATACAGGTGAACTCACCCCTCCACTTT. Its translation is CASSLIQVNSPLHF.

CDR3 loop: CASSDRGLNEQFF. DNA for the CDR3: TGTGCCAGCAGTGACAGGGGGCTGAATGAGCAGTTCTTC. This sequence joins TRBV6-4 and TRBJ2-1; 7 bases agree with TRBD1. Germline V gene data show CDR1 as MRHNA and CDR2 as SNTAGT. The CDR3 covers 13 residues. Unmatched junction bases numbered 2, after V lost 2 bases and J lost 7 bases.

V usage is TRBV7-2 and J usage is TRBJ1-2, with 8 positions matching TRBD1. The germline V gene has CDR1 SGHTA and CDR2 FQGNSA. The CDR3 runs 13 residues. The trim removed 5 bases at V and 7 bases at J, leaving 6 bases unmatched. This CDR3 is CASSPRTGFGYTF. The CDR3 bases are TGTGCCAGCAGCCCCAGGACAGGGTTTGGCTACACCTTC.

This clone has only a few counts. The J gene is TRBJ2-5, the V gene TRBV24-1; tentatively, D is TRBD1 (6 bases). Germline CDR1 is KGHDR and CDR2 is SFDVKD. Trimming left V 4 bases short and J 5 bases short, with 16 bases between. The CDR3 has 15 residues. The CDR3 reads CATSDPGHSRETQYF. In DNA, the CDR3 is TGTGCCACCAGTGACCCGGGACACTCGCGGGAGACCCAGTACTTC.

The V gene is TRBV5-4, the J gene TRBJ2-3; no firm D call. V was shortened by 3 bases and J by 2 bases, with 13 bases between the two germline ends. Per germline, CDR1 SGHNT and CDR2 YYREEE (reference sequence). The CDR3 sequence is 15 residues long. CDR3 sequence (DNA): TGTGCCAGCAGCTGGGCCCGCACTCTCACAGATACGCAGTATTTT. Translation gives CASSWARTLTDTQYF.

CDR3 coding DNA: TGTGCCAGCAGTTCTGAGCGGGAGACTCGTTACGAGCAGTACTTC. It encodes CASSSERETRYEQYF. The chain couples TRBV6-2 or TRBV6-3 to TRBJ2-7; 8 bases are a match to TRBD2. The V and J ends lost 4 bases and 4 bases, in that order; junction bases with no gene match: 9. Germline CDR1 reads MNHEY; CDR2 reads SVGEGT. The CDR3 consists of 15 residues.

The chain links TRBV7-2 to TRBJ1-6; D remains ambiguous. Germline V gives CDR1 SGHTA, CDR2 FQGNSA. There are 14 residues in the CDR3. With 1 base removed from V and 3 bases from J, the gap between germline ends came to 4 bases. In nucleotides, the CDR3 is TGTGCCAGCAGCTTAGATAGCTATAATTCACCCCTCCACTTT. Amino acid sequence: CASSLDSYNSPLHF.

The chain carries TRBV19 and TRBJ1-3; D ambiguous. The germline V and J ends were trimmed by 2 bases and 3 bases, with 8 bases remaining between them. CDR1 and CDR2 (germline): LNHDA, SQIVND (reference sequence). The CDR3 has 14 amino acids. The CDR3 region is CASSITGNGNTIYF. The CDR3 DNA reads as TGTGCCAGTAGTATAACCGGGAATGGAAACACCATATATTTT.

The V and J genes are TRBV3-1 (or the pseudogene TRBV3-2) and TRBJ2-7; no clear D. This CDR3 is 14 amino acids long. Germline-derived CDR1 and CDR2 are LGHDT and YNNKEL (reference sequence). V shed 0 bases and J shed 0 bases, with 6 bases lying between them. CDR3 nucleotide sequence: TGTGCCAGCAGCCAAGATTATTACTCCTACGAGCAGTACTTC. This gives the protein CASSQDYYSYEQYF.

The rearrangement links TRBV18 to TRBJ1-1; D uncertain. CDR1 is KGHSH, CDR2 LQKENI, per germline. The ends were cut back, 5 bases at V and 1 base at J, with 11 bases in the middle. This CDR3 has 14 residues. CDR3 loop: CASSGEFRNTEAFF. CDR3 in DNA: TGTGCCAGCTCAGGGGAGTTCAGGAACACTGAAGCTTTCTTT.

The rearrangement uses TRBV7-3 and TRBJ2-5; D call uncertain. Trimming took off 6 bases at V and 2 bases at J, with 10 bases between the two ends. The CDR3 sequence is 13 residues long. Germline-derived CDR1 and CDR2 are SGHTA and FQGTGA. The CDR3 coding sequence is TGTGCCAGCAGTAGGAGCGTTCAAGAGACCCAGTACTTC. It is translated as CASSRSVQETQYF.

This chain connects TRBV29-1 to TRBJ2-1; D is undetermined. Germline V CDR1 and CDR2: SQVTM, ANQGSEA. V was cut by 3 bases and J by 4 bases, with 7 bases left in between. The CDR3 is made up of 12 amino acids. CDR3 region: CSVDLAYNEQFF. In DNA, the CDR3 is TGCAGCGTTGATTTGGCATACAATGAGCAGTTCTTC.

This clone was observed a few times. The V gene is TRBV5-1, the J gene TRBJ1-5, with TRBD1 matching 8 bases. The J segment lost 4 bases and the V segment lost 3 bases, leaving 9 bases of the junction unmatched. Looked up from germline, CDR1 is SGHRS and CDR2 is YFSETQ. The CDR3 length is 16 residues. CDR3 residues: CASSWPLRTGNQPQHF. The CDR3 DNA reads TGCGCCAGCAGCTGGCCTCTGCGGACAGGGAATCAGCCCCAGCATTTT.

The DNA for the CDR3 is TGTGCCAGCAGCTTACAACTAGCGGGGACCTACGAGCAGTACTTC. Its translation: CASSLQLAGTYEQYF. This chain links TRBV7-9 with TRBJ2-7, with TRBD2 matching 10 bases. Looked up from germline, CDR1 is SEHNR and CDR2 is FQNEAQ (reference sequence). This CDR3 spans 15 amino acids. V gave up 2 bases and J gave up 2 bases; unmatched junction bases: 3.

The chain uses TRBV2 and TRBJ2-5, with TRBD1 matching 11 bases. The CDR3 loop spans 14 amino acids. Germline CDR1 and CDR2: SNHLY and FYNNEI. The trim removed 8 bases at V and 2 bases at J, leaving 4 bases unmatched. Here the CDR3 reads CASSRDRGQETQYF. CDR3 nucleotides: TGTGCCAGCTCCAGGGACAGGGGGCAAGAGACCCAGTACTTC.

CDR3 protein: CASSTTGQGAHEQYF. The CDR3 DNA is TGTGCCAGTAGTACCACGGGACAGGGGGCTCACGAGCAGTACTTC. This chain joins TRBV19 and TRBJ2-7; 12 bases match TRBD1. This CDR3 has 15 residues. The V gene end was trimmed by 4 bases and the J gene end by 5 bases; junction bases not matched to a gene: 6. Germline V gene sequence: CDR1 LNHDA, CDR2 SQIVND (reference sequence).

The V call is TRBV3-1 (or the pseudogene TRBV3-2), the J call TRBJ2-2; 7 bases are shared with TRBD2. The J segment lost 7 bases and the V segment lost 3 bases, leaving 5 bases of the junction unmatched. The CDR3 consists of 14 residues. Germline V gene lookup returns CDR1 LGHDT and CDR2 YNNKEL (reference sequence). The chain's CDR3 is CASSQTSLHGELFF. In DNA, the CDR3 is TGTGCCAGCAGCCAGACTAGCCTCCACGGGGAGCTGTTTTTT.

The V gene is TRBV6-5, the J gene TRBJ1-4, with 10 bases matching TRBD1. V shed 2 bases, J shed 11 bases, and the junction held 11 bases outside the gene matches. The CDR3 length is 16 residues. Germline loops: CDR1 MNHEY, CDR2 SVGAGI. This CDR3 reads CASSYSVGTGEGKLFF. Here the CDR3 DNA reads TGTGCCAGCAGTTACAGTGTTGGGACAGGGGAGGGGAAACTGTTTTTT.

This clone appeared once. The genes are TRBV6-5 and TRBJ1-1, with a tentative D call TRBD1 (6 bases). V was pared by 1 base and J by 2 bases, with 11 bases between. CDR3 length: 15 amino acids. Germline V gene data show CDR1 as MNHEY and CDR2 as SVGAGI. The CDR3 region has the DNA TGTGCCAGCAGTTACTTGGCCGGGACAAACACTGAAGCTTTCTTT. It is translated as CASSYLAGTNTEAFF.

The chain joins TRBV7-6 to TRBJ2-2; D uncertain. Trimming removed 5 bases at V and 6 bases at J, with 7 bases between. Germline V gives CDR1 SGHVS, CDR2 FNYEAQ. This CDR3 region has 12 residues. DNA of the CDR3: TGTGCCAGCAGCCTCCCGGCCGGGGAGCTGTTTTTT. Translated: CASSLPAGELFF.

The chain has TRBV7-2 and TRBJ2-3; D may be TRBD2 (5 bases). Deletions cut 6 bases from V and 4 bases from J, with 8 bases between. There are 12 residues in the CDR3. Germline CDR1 is SGHTA and CDR2 is FQGNSA. CDR3 DNA: TGTGCCAGCAGATCCGGGGCAGATACGCAGTATTTT. This encodes CASRSGADTQYF.

The J gene is TRBJ1-2, the V gene TRBV2; D is possibly TRBD1 (5 bases). This CDR3 region has 12 residues. Looked up from germline, CDR1 is SNHLY and CDR2 is FYNNEI. Trimming shortened V by 11 bases and J by 5 bases, and 15 bases separated the two germline ends. The CDR3 DNA sequence: TGTGCCTCTCGGGGGGACTCGTATGGCTACACCTTC. Translating it yields CASRGDSYGYTF.

In DNA form, the CDR3 reads TGTGCCAGCAGAGTGGGACTAGCGGGAACCGGGGAGCTGTTTTTT. Protein sequence: CASRVGLAGTGELFF. This chain joins TRBV11-3 and TRBJ2-2, with TRBD2 matching 13 bases. The CDR3 totals 15 residues. CDR1 is SGHNT and CDR2 is YENEEA in the germline V gene. The J segment lost 5 bases and the V segment lost 6 bases, leaving 3 bases of the junction unmatched. Full variable domain (outside the CDR3, taken from reference TRBV11-3 and TRBJ2-2): EAGVVQSPRYKIIEKKQPVAFWCNPISGHNTLYWYLQNLGQGPELLIRYENEEAVDDSQLPKDRFSAERLKGVDSTLKIQPAELGDSAVYLCASRVGLAGTGELFFGEGSRLTVL.

The chain carries TRBV6-5 and TRBJ2-1; 7 bases are a match to TRBD2. The CDR3 is 15 amino acids. The V gene's germline CDR1 is MNHEY and CDR2 SVGAGI. The V and J ends lost 0 bases and 4 bases, in that order; junction bases with no gene match: 3. The CDR3 region is CASSYSGRRYNEQFF. CDR3 nucleotide sequence: TGTGCCAGCAGTTACTCCGGGAGGAGGTACAATGAGCAGTTCTTC.